The 32 T cell receptor beta chains given below trace back to one sample, sequenced in a study of beta chain features in type 1 diabetes. General study results and limits: Moderate but significant shortening of TCRB CDR3s was recorded in all four CD4+ subsets from Type 1 diabetes patients.

Every isolated RNA sample was fully reverse transcribed, so sequencing captured expressed TCRB transcripts. Using immunoSEQ multiplex PCR, the repertoire was profiled, and TCRdb retains in-frame clones only, with some absent. The sample holds over 150,000 clones, 10% seen once. For these receptors, no antigen is known. Sequenced sample: central memory CD4+ T cells from blood. All receptors derive from a man aged 25 to 45 with type 1 diabetes.

The V and J genes are TRBV6-6 and TRBJ2-3; D not certain. V shed 2 bases and J shed 6 bases, with 9 bases lying between them. Germline V CDR1 and CDR2: MNHNY, SVGAGI (reference sequence). There are 13 residues in the CDR3. Here the CDR3 reads CASSYPRVDTQYF. DNA of the CDR3: TGTGCCAGCAGTTACCCCCGGGTTGATACGCAGTATTTT.

The V and J genes are TRBV5-6 and TRBJ2-1, with 9 bases that match TRBD2. V lost 1 base to trimming and J lost 10 bases; unmatched junction nucleotides: 3. Looked up from germline, CDR1 is SGHDT and CDR2 is YYEEEE. The CDR3 is made up of 13 amino acids. Here the CDR3 reads CASSLYAGGEQFF. The CDR3 region has the DNA TGTGCCAGCAGCTTGTACGCGGGAGGGGAGCAGTTCTTC.

This chain uses TRBV28 with TRBJ2-1, with 12 bases matching TRBD2. Germline lookup yields CDR1 MDHEN and CDR2 SYDVKM. Losses at the gene ends were 8 bases for V and 0 bases for J; bases not matched to a gene: 8. The CDR3 contains 17 residues. CDR3 nucleotide sequence: TGTGCCAGCTTCCCCCTAGCGGGAGGGCCCTCCTACAATGAGCAGTTCTTC. It encodes CASFPLAGGPSYNEQFF.

The chain links TRBV11-2 to TRBJ2-3, with TRBD1 as a possible D gene (5 bases). The CDR3 extends over 11 amino acids. Germline CDR1 SGHAT, CDR2 FQNNGV. V lost 2 bases and J lost 14, with 11 bases in between. The CDR3 sequence is CASSLNQGLYF. As DNA, the CDR3 is TGTGCCAGCAGCTTAAACCAGGGTCTGTATTTT.

This clone showed up just a few times. The chain links TRBV5-1 to TRBJ1-5; 7 bases are shared with TRBD1. The CDR3 is made up of 15 amino acids. In germline, CDR1 is SGHRS, CDR2 YFSETQ. V trimming: 2 bases; J trimming: 1 base; junction bases outside the gene matches: 3. The CDR3 coding sequence is TGCGCCAGCAGCTTAGGACAGGAAAGCAATCAGCCCCAGCATTTT. Translated, it gives CASSLGQESNQPQHF.

The chain recombines TRBV18 with TRBJ2-1, with a possible D match to TRBD2 (6 bases). Germline loops: CDR1 KGHSH, CDR2 LQKENI. V was pared by 6 bases and J by 7 bases, with 19 bases between. CDR3 length: 15 amino acids. CDR3 nucleotides: TGTGCCAGCTCTCCGGGGAGCGGAGGGTGGAATGAGCAGTTCTTC. Translated, it gives CASSPGSGGWNEQFF.

This clone was observed a handful of times. The DNA of the CDR3 is TGTGCCAGCAGCCGACGAGCGGGGAGCACAGATACGCAGTATTTT. Translating gives CASSRRAGSTDTQYF. J is TRBJ2-3 and V is TRBV5-6; TRBD2 agrees at 7 bases. The CDR3 sequence is 15 residues long. V trimming: 4 bases; J trimming: 0 bases; junction bases outside the gene matches: 5. Germline-derived CDR1 and CDR2 are SGHDT and YYEEEE.

This chain uses TRBV13 with TRBJ2-7; no reliable D call. Trimming removed 4 bases at V and 0 bases at J, with 13 bases between. Germline V gives CDR1 PRHDT, CDR2 FYEKMQ (reference sequence). The CDR3 extends over 15 amino acids. CDR3 coding DNA: TGTGCCAGCAGCTACCCGCAGGTAGGCTCCTACGAGCAGTACTTC. This translates into CASSYPQVGSYEQYF.

This clone has only one observation. The rearrangement links TRBV12-5 to TRBJ1-1, with TRBD1 matching 8 bases. This CDR3 is 16 amino acids long. In germline, CDR1 is LGHNT, CDR2 FRNRAP. The junction had 10 bases not matched to a gene; V was cut back by 6 bases and J by 1 base. CDR3 residues: CASGRTGNRRNTEAFF. The CDR3 region has the DNA TGTGCTAGTGGACGGACAGGGAATAGGAGGAACACTGAAGCTTTCTTT. Filled out from reference TRBV12-5 and TRBJ1-1, the complete variable domain reads DARVTQTPRHKVTEMGQEVTMRCQPILGHNTVFWYRQTMMQGLELLAYFRNRAPLDDSGMPKDRFSAEMPDATLATLKIQPSEPRDSAVYFCASGRTGNRRNTEAFFGQGTRLTVV.

The chain links TRBV4-1 to TRBJ2-7; 12 bases line up with TRBD2. Germline CDR1 is MGHRA and CDR2 is YSYEKL. The CDR3 is 17 residues long. V dropped 1 base and J dropped 6; count of bases not matched to a gene: 10. CDR3 protein: CASSQGGGLAGFGEQYF. The CDR3, as DNA: TGCGCCAGCAGCCAAGGAGGAGGACTAGCGGGATTTGGCGAGCAGTACTTC.

The V and J genes are TRBV18 and TRBJ2-1; the match to TRBD2 covers 10 bases. CDR1 is KGHSH, CDR2 LQKENI, per germline. Trimming took 4 bases from V and 0 from J; bases not matched to a gene: 6. This CDR3 spans 17 amino acids. This chain's CDR3 is CASSRPGLASSYNEQFF. CDR3 nucleotide sequence: TGTGCCAGCTCACGGCCGGGACTAGCGAGCTCCTACAATGAGCAGTTCTTC.

The V and J genes are TRBV18 and TRBJ1-1; 7 nucleotides line up with TRBD1. CDR1 is KGHSH and CDR2 is LQKENI in the germline V gene. This CDR3 region has 16 residues. With V trimmed by 3 bases and J by 0 bases, 7 bases remained unmatched. The CDR3: CASSPGDRAMNTEAFF. The CDR3 DNA reads TGTGCCAGCTCACCGGGCGACAGGGCCATGAACACTGAAGCTTTCTTT.

Here the CDR3 DNA reads TGTGCCTGGAGTGCAGGAGGGACTAGCGGGAGGCATGGCTACAATGAGCAGTTCTTC. Amino acid sequence: CAWSAGGTSGRHGYNEQFF. The V gene is TRBV30, the J gene TRBJ2-1, with 15 bases that match TRBD2. This CDR3 comprises 19 residues. The germline V gene encodes CDR1 GTSNPN and CDR2 SVGIG (reference sequence). The J segment lost 3 bases and the V segment lost 1 base, leaving 10 bases of the junction unmatched.

This sequence joins TRBV6-1 and TRBJ2-5, with TRBD1 matching over 8 bases. The germline V gene has CDR1 MNHNS and CDR2 SASEGT. The length of the CDR3 is 13 residues. J lost 5 bases, V lost 6 bases, and 5 bases had no gene match. CDR3 bases: TGTGCCAGCAGGACAGGGGCCGCGGAGACCCAGTACTTC. This encodes CASRTGAAETQYF.

The gene calls are TRBV14 and TRBJ1-1, with 8 bases that match TRBD1. This CDR3 spans 15 amino acids. Germline lookup yields CDR1 SGHDN and CDR2 FVKESK. Trimming took 1 base from V and 5 from J; bases not matched to a gene: 6. The CDR3 DNA reads as TGTGCCAGCAGCCAAGGACGGGACAGGAGAACTGAAGCTTTCTTT. It specifies CASSQGRDRRTEAFF.

The sample holds a few counts of this clone. The genes are TRBV4-3 and TRBJ1-2; maybe TRBD1 (5 bases). Germline loops: CDR1 LGHNA, CDR2 YSLEER. There are 14 residues in the CDR3. V was clipped by 2 bases and J by 5 bases, with 12 bases between them. The CDR3 bases are TGCGCCAGCAGCCAAAAGGCGGGGGAATATGGCTACACCTTC. Protein product: CASSQKAGEYGYTF.

The chain is built from TRBV28 and TRBJ1-2; 8 bases are a match to TRBD1. The V gene's germline CDR1 is MDHEN and CDR2 SYDVKM. The trim removed 11 bases at V and 1 base at J, leaving 6 bases unmatched. The CDR3 sequence is 13 residues long. CDR3 sequence: CACWGQDNYGYTF. CDR3 nucleotide sequence: TGTGCCTGCTGGGGACAGGATAACTATGGCTACACCTTC.

V and J are TRBV28 and TRBJ2-1; TRBD2 matches 8 bases. J was trimmed by 15 bases and V by 4 bases; bases with no gene match: 8. Germline V gene data show CDR1 as MDHEN and CDR2 as SYDVKM. This CDR3 is 12 amino acids long. The CDR3 nucleotides read TGTGCCAGCAGTTCCCCGGGACTAGTACTGTTCTTC. Translating gives CASSSPGLVLFF.

The V call is TRBV27, the J call TRBJ1-4, with 9 bases aligning to TRBD1. The germline V gene encodes CDR1 MNHEY and CDR2 SMNVEV (reference sequence). V was pared by 8 bases and J by 7 bases, with 8 bases of the junction left unmatched. The CDR3 totals 14 residues. The CDR3 loop is CASGIQGAPEKLFF. In DNA form, the CDR3 reads TGTGCCAGCGGAATACAGGGGGCGCCTGAAAAACTGTTTTTT.

This clone was counted a few times. The chain combines TRBV5-1 with TRBJ2-5; possible D gene TRBD1, 5 bases. In germline, CDR1 is SGHRS, CDR2 YFSETQ. The CDR3 spans 15 residues. V was clipped by 5 bases and J by 2 bases, with 16 bases between them. The CDR3 DNA sequence: TGCGCCAGCAGGTCGCCCCAGGCAGGGCAAGAGACCCAGTACTTC. Its translation is CASRSPQAGQETQYF.

In this sample, this clone turned up a few times. The V call is TRBV5-4, the J call TRBJ2-1, with D perhaps matching TRBD2 (6 bases). V lost 1 base, J lost 0 bases, and 8 bases lay in between. Germline V gene lookup returns CDR1 SGHNT and CDR2 YYREEE (reference sequence). The CDR3 sequence is 15 residues long. CDR3 DNA sequence: TGTGCCAGCAGCTTGAGTAGCGGCTCCTACAATGAGCAGTTCTTC. Its translation: CASSLSSGSYNEQFF.

The chain couples TRBV30 to TRBJ2-3; 7 bases match TRBD1. Unmatched junction bases numbered 9, after V lost 0 bases and J lost 0 bases. Germline V gene lookup returns CDR1 GTSNPN and CDR2 SVGIG (reference sequence). This CDR3 is 17 amino acids long. CDR3 nucleotides: TGTGCCTGGAGTGTAGGGGGCCCGACTATCAGCACAGATACGCAGTATTTT. As protein: CAWSVGGPTISTDTQYF.

V is TRBV18 and J is TRBJ1-4, with D perhaps TRBD1 (5 bases). CDR3 length equals 15 residues. CDR1 and CDR2 (germline): KGHSH, LQKENI. V lost 3 bases, J lost 0 bases, and 8 bases lay in between. The DNA for the CDR3 is TGTGCCAGCTCACCGTGGGGGGCAACTAATGAAAAACTGTTTTTT. The encoded protein is CASSPWGATNEKLFF.

V is TRBV20-1 and J is TRBJ2-5, with D hard to call. CDR1 is DFQATT and CDR2 is SNEGSKA in the germline V gene (reference sequence). The CDR3 extends over 11 amino acids. CDR3 protein: CSRTVLLTQYF. CDR3 DNA sequence: TGCAGCCGTACGGTCCTCTTGACCCAGTACTTC.

This clone was seen a handful of times. The chain is built from TRBV19 and TRBJ2-6; tentative D call: TRBD1 (6 bases). V lost 5 bases and J 4 bases, leaving 12 bases between the germline ends. The germline CDR1 and CDR2 sequences are LNHDA and SQIVND (reference sequence). The CDR3 loop spans 15 amino acids. CDR3 sequence: CASSRQEAGANVLTF. CDR3 coding DNA: TGTGCCAGTAGTCGACAGGAGGCCGGGGCCAACGTCCTGACTTTC.

This clone has only a few counts. The chain joins TRBV18 to TRBJ2-7, with TRBD1 matching over 8 bases. CDR1 is KGHSH, CDR2 LQKENI, per germline. The CDR3 spans 16 residues. V trimming: 0 bases; J trimming: 4 bases; junction bases outside the gene matches: 8. Here the CDR3 reads CASSPPWGRGRYEQYF. CDR3 coding DNA: TGTGCCAGCTCACCACCTTGGGGCAGGGGGCGGTACGAGCAGTACTTC.

The chain employs TRBV13 and TRBJ2-3, with 13 positions matching TRBD2. J was trimmed by 1 base and V by 2 bases; bases with no gene match: 6. The germline CDR1 and CDR2 sequences are PRHDT and FYEKMQ (reference sequence). This CDR3 is 18 amino acids long. The CDR3 region is CASSLTSGRALGTDTQYF. In DNA form, the CDR3 reads TGTGCCAGCAGCTTAACTAGCGGGAGGGCCTTAGGCACAGATACGCAGTATTTT.

The chain has TRBV15 and TRBJ2-7; no clear D gene. This CDR3 spans 12 amino acids. The V gene lost 1 base and the J gene lost 3 bases, with 4 bases spanning the gap. CDR1 is LNHNV and CDR2 is YYDKDF in the germline V gene (reference sequence). The CDR3 bases are TGTGCCACCAGCAGAGGTTACTACGAGCAGTACTTC. Its protein is CATSRGYYEQYF.

The chain joins TRBV6-5 to TRBJ1-2, with D uncertain. Germline loops: CDR1 MNHEY, CDR2 SVGAGI. CDR3 length: 12 residues. V was shortened by 6 bases and J by 10 bases, with 15 bases between the two germline ends. The CDR3 sequence: CASRDSRRTYTF. Written as DNA, the CDR3 is TGTGCCAGCAGGGACTCAAGACGAACCTACACCTTC.

The chain uses TRBV7-2 and TRBJ2-7; 7 bases agree with TRBD1. The CDR3 consists of 15 residues. From germline, CDR1 is SGHTA and CDR2 FQGNSA. J lost 3 bases, V lost 5 bases, and 10 bases had no gene match. The CDR3 nucleotides read TGTGCCAGCAGCCCTCTGGCGAGACAGGGCTACGAGCAGTACTTC. Amino acid sequence: CASSPLARQGYEQYF. Using reference TRBV7-2 and TRBJ2-7 for the parts outside the CDR3, the full variable domain is GAGVSQSPSNKVTEKGKDVELRCDPISGHTALYWYRQSLGQGLEFLIYFQGNSAPDKSGLPSDRFSAERTGGSVSTLTIQRTQQEDSAVYLCASSPLARQGYEQYFGPGTRLTVT.

This chain joins TRBV7-9 and TRBJ2-3; D not resolved. Germline V gives CDR1 SEHNR, CDR2 FQNEAQ (reference sequence). V was trimmed by 3 bases and J by 6 bases, leaving 7 bases between them. This CDR3 region has 12 residues. The CDR3 DNA reads as TGTGCCAGCAGCTTTAGCCTCGATACGCAGTATTTT. The encoded protein is CASSFSLDTQYF.

The rearrangement links TRBV5-1 to TRBJ2-7, with D tentatively TRBD2 (6 bases). Between the trimmed V and J ends, which lost 2 bases and 4 bases, there was a span of 28 bases. The CDR3 has 19 residues. CDR1 is SGHRS, CDR2 YFSETQ, per germline. CDR3 bases: TGCGCCAGCAGCTTTCCAAAAGGCCTAACGGGAGACGGTCGATACGAGCAGTACTTC. Translation gives CASSFPKGLTGDGRYEQYF.